Below are 5 T cell receptor beta chains sequenced from a single sample in a study of T cell changes during pregnancy in multiple sclerosis (dated by TCRdb to between 2018 and 2021). Library preparation employed the immunoSEQ multiplex PCR assay. TCRdb provides this immuneACCESS table in a form limited to in-frame rearrangements. Some clones are lacking; in checked studies, under half of them reflect an unresolved V gene, and why the rest are absent is not known. The sample table records approximately 60,000 clones; 80% to 95% of these occur just once. The ten largest clones add up to 2.5% to 3.5% of the sample. Specimen: CD8+ T cells from peripheral blood mononuclear cells, collected in the second trimester of pregnancy. These receptors were obtained from a female donor with multiple sclerosis, enrolled in a pregnancy study.

CDR3 protein: CASSSRDSNTGELFF. The CDR3 nucleotides read TGCGCCAGCAGCTCCCGGGACAGTAACACCGGGGAGCTGTTTTTT. V gene TRBV5-1 combines with J gene TRBJ2-2; 7 bases map to TRBD1. CDR1 is SGHRS and CDR2 is YFSETQ in the germline V gene. With V trimmed by 3 bases and J by 2 bases, 4 bases remained unmatched. The CDR3 covers 15 residues. Variable domain in full (rest from reference TRBV5-1 and TRBJ2-2): KAGVTQTPRYLIKTRGQQVTLSCSPISGHRSVSWYQQTPGQGLQFLFEYFSETQRNKGNFPGRFSGRQFSNSRSEMNVSTLELGDSALYLCASSSRDSNTGELFFGEGSRLTVL.

The rearrangement uses TRBV2 and TRBJ1-2; tentative D call: TRBD1 (5 bases). Germline V gives CDR1 SNHLY, CDR2 FYNNEI. V was cut by 6 bases and J by 5 bases, with 16 bases left in between. This CDR3 has 14 amino acids. The CDR3 sequence: CASRRAGKVYGYTF. CDR3 bases: TGTGCCAGCAGAAGAGCAGGGAAAGTGTATGGCTACACCTTC.

The rearrangement joins TRBV6-1 to TRBJ2-7, with D possibly matching TRBD1 (6 bases). Between the trimmed V and J ends, which lost 3 bases and 0 bases, there was a span of 15 bases. This CDR3 has 16 residues. The V gene's germline CDR1 is MNHNS and CDR2 SASEGT. CDR3 bases: TGTGCCAGCAGTGAGCCATGGGACACCACCTCCTACGAGCAGTACTTC. This encodes CASSEPWDTTSYEQYF.

This clone has only one observation. The J gene is TRBJ1-4, the V gene TRBV4-1; 7 bases line up with TRBD1. The germline gives CDR1 MGHRA, CDR2 YSYEKL. The junction had 13 bases not matched to a gene; V was cut back by 7 bases and J by 8 bases. The CDR3 has 15 residues. The CDR3 sequence is CASTPGTVGWEKLFF. DNA of the CDR3: TGCGCCAGCACCCCTGGGACAGTAGGATGGGAAAAACTGTTTTTT.

The rearrangement links TRBV7-9 to TRBJ2-5; 8 positions agree with TRBD1. CDR1 is SEHNR, CDR2 FQNEAQ, per germline (reference sequence). The CDR3 runs 17 residues. The V gene end was trimmed by 5 bases and the J gene end by 3 bases; junction bases not matched to a gene: 14. CDR3 DNA sequence: TGTGCCAGCAGCGGGACGTCCCGGGACAGGCAAAAAGAGACCCAGTACTTC. Its protein is CASSGTSRDRQKETQYF.